One sample yielded the 21 T cell receptor beta chains listed below, sequenced in a study of cytomegalovirus exposure and HLA in healthy donors. This PCR relied on a set of 60 Vbeta primers and 13 Jbeta primers. Produced via immunoSEQ multiplex PCR; TCRdb's table is partial and in-frame only. The sample holds under 200,000 clones, roughly 80% seen once. Sample: PBMCs. The source is a male donor in good health and CMV-seronegative.

This rearrangement joins TRBV11-2 to TRBJ2-3, with 8 nucleotides matching TRBD2. CDR1 is SGHAT, CDR2 FQNNGV, per germline. Trimming at V came to 5 bases and at J to 4 bases, leaving 2 bases not matched to a gene. The CDR3 totals 13 residues. This chain's CDR3 is CASSRGGSDTQYF. In DNA form, the CDR3 reads TGTGCCAGCAGCCGGGGGGGGTCAGATACGCAGTATTTT.

The V and J genes are TRBV4-1 and TRBJ1-5, with 8 bases lining up with TRBD1. Per the germline V gene, CDR1 is MGHRA and CDR2 is YSYEKL. This CDR3 contains 18 residues. V dropped 4 bases and J dropped 2; count of bases not matched to a gene: 13. CDR3 sequence: CASSPRDRLNYGNQPQHF. The DNA of the CDR3 is TGCGCCAGCAGCCCGCGGGACAGGCTGAATTATGGCAATCAGCCCCAGCATTTT.

This chain joins TRBV18 and TRBJ2-7, with D perhaps matching TRBD2 (5 bases). V was pared by 6 bases and J by 6 bases, with 12 bases between. Germline V CDR1 and CDR2: KGHSH, LQKENI. The CDR3 is 12 residues long. In nucleotides, the CDR3 is TGTGCCAGCTCTCTCCAGGACTCCGAGCAGTACTTC. Translation: CASSLQDSEQYF.

DNA for the CDR3: TGTGCCAGCAGGAGGGGGCGTTATGATCAGCCCCAGCATTTT. Translated, it gives CASRRGRYDQPQHF. This chain uses TRBV2 with TRBJ1-5; 7 bases align to TRBD1. V lost 6 bases, J lost 5 bases, and 7 bases stayed unmatched. This CDR3 region has 14 residues. Germline loops: CDR1 SNHLY, CDR2 FYNNEI. The full variable domain, completed using reference TRBV2 and TRBJ1-5, is EPEVTQTPSHQVTQMGQEVILRCVPISNHLYFYWYRQILGQKVEFLVSFYNNEISEKSEIFDDQFSVERPDGSNFTLKIRSTKLEDSAMYFCASRRGRYDQPQHFGDGTRLSIL.

This chain uses TRBV9 with TRBJ2-1; the D is unclear. Germline V gene lookup returns CDR1 SGDLS and CDR2 YYNGEE. V lost 2 bases and J lost 9, with 12 bases in between. This CDR3 has 13 residues. CDR3 nucleotides: TGTGCCAGCAGCGTGGTATGGAGAGGTGAGCAGTTCTTC. This codes for CASSVVWRGEQFF. Based on the CDR3 plus reference TRBV9 and TRBJ2-1, the full variable domain is DSGVTQTPKHLITATGQRVTLRCSPRSGDLSVYWYQQSLDQGLQFLIQYYNGEERAKGNILERFSAQQFPDLHSELNLSSLELGDSALYFCASSVVWRGEQFFGPGTRLTVL.

The rearrangement uses TRBV4-1 and TRBJ1-1; D is perhaps TRBD1 (5 bases). This CDR3 is 12 amino acids long. V was cut by 4 bases and J by 5 bases, with 8 bases left in between. Per germline, CDR1 MGHRA and CDR2 YSYEKL. The CDR3 here is CASSLPGTEAFF. The CDR3 DNA follows: TGCGCCAGCAGCCTTCCAGGGACTGAAGCTTTCTTT.

This rearrangement joins TRBV6-1 to TRBJ1-4; 7 bases line up with TRBD1. CDR3 length: 13 amino acids. CDR1 and CDR2 (germline): MNHNS, SASEGT. The V and J ends lost 4 bases and 6 bases, in that order; junction bases with no gene match: 2. The CDR3 spells CASSVDRDEKLFF. The CDR3 DNA reads as TGTGCCAGCAGTGTTGACAGGGATGAAAAACTGTTTTTT.

This sequence joins TRBV5-6 and TRBJ2-6; the D is unclear. The germline V gene encodes CDR1 SGHDT and CDR2 YYEEEE. V gave up 0 bases and J gave up 2 bases, with 6 bases separating them. There are 15 residues in the CDR3. The CDR3 sequence: CASSLVGTGANVLTF. The CDR3 DNA follows: TGTGCCAGCAGCTTGGTGGGCACTGGGGCCAACGTCCTGACTTTC.

The genes are TRBV5-1 and TRBJ1-4, with D possibly being TRBD1 (5 bases). CDR3 length: 15 residues. V lost 4 bases and J lost 0, with 10 bases in between. In germline, CDR1 is SGHRS, CDR2 YFSETQ. CDR3 protein: CASSPAGATNEKLFF. The DNA of the CDR3 is TGCGCCAGCAGCCCCGCGGGGGCAACTAATGAAAAACTGTTTTTT.

The V gene is TRBV5-1, the J gene TRBJ2-7, with D uncertain. The germline V gene encodes CDR1 SGHRS and CDR2 YFSETQ. This CDR3 has 11 residues. Trimming took 2 bases from V and 6 from J, leaving 6 bases between them. The CDR3 region has the DNA TGCGCCAGCAGCTTAACGGGCGAGCAGTACTTC. Protein product: CASSLTGEQYF.

The chain couples TRBV5-1 to TRBJ1-1; D perhaps matches TRBD1 (6 bases). Germline V CDR1 and CDR2: SGHRS, YFSETQ. Trimming removed 4 bases at V and 3 bases at J, with 13 bases between. CDR3 length equals 14 residues. The CDR3 DNA is TGCGCCAGCAGCCGCCAGGGGCGGGACACTGAAGCTTTCTTT. Translating gives CASSRQGRDTEAFF.

The chain couples TRBV9 to TRBJ1-1, with 7 nucleotides matching TRBD1. This CDR3 region has 15 residues. Germline V CDR1 and CDR2: SGDLS, YYNGEE. Unmatched junction bases numbered 8, after V lost 3 bases and J lost 3 bases. The CDR3 coding sequence is TGTGCCAGCAGCGCCTTACAGGGGCGGTACACTGAAGCTTTCTTT. Its translation: CASSALQGRYTEAFF.

The chain combines TRBV6-5 with TRBJ1-1; no definite D call. V was trimmed by 4 bases and J by 0 bases, leaving 6 bases between them. Germline V gene lookup returns CDR1 MNHEY and CDR2 SVGAGI. CDR3 length: 13 residues. The CDR3 sequence: CASSFRMNTEAFF. In DNA, the CDR3 is TGTGCCAGCAGTTTTCGTATGAACACTGAAGCTTTCTTT.

The J gene is TRBJ2-5, the V gene TRBV9; D gene uncertain. V gave up 0 bases and J gave up 5 bases, with 8 bases separating them. The V gene's germline CDR1 is SGDLS and CDR2 YYNGEE. The CDR3 contains 13 residues. CDR3 nucleotides: TGTGCCAGCAGCGTAGTCCCGAGGGAGACCCAGTACTTC. Encoded protein: CASSVVPRETQYF.

The chain carries TRBV11-2 and TRBJ1-3, with unresolved D. Per germline, CDR1 SGHAT and CDR2 FQNNGV. V lost 5 bases to trimming and J lost 2 bases, with 10 bases between them. The CDR3 extends over 14 amino acids. The CDR3 sequence is CASSLGRAGNTIYF. As DNA, the CDR3 is TGTGCCAGCAGCCTGGGGAGGGCTGGAAACACCATATATTTT. The entire variable domain, with the rest obtained from reference TRBV11-2 and TRBJ1-3, is as follows: EAGVAQSPRYKIIEKRQSVAFWCNPISGHATLYWYQQILGQGPKLLIQFQNNGVVDDSQLPKDRFSAERLKGVDSTLKIQPAKLEDSAVYLCASSLGRAGNTIYFGEGSWLTVV.

This rearrangement joins TRBV7-9 to TRBJ1-2; D remains ambiguous. Germline CDR1 and CDR2: SEHNR and FQNEAQ (reference sequence). The CDR3 sequence is 12 residues long. V lost 7 bases and J lost 2, with 8 bases in between. Here the CDR3 DNA reads TGTGCCAGCATGAGGCAGAACTATGGCTACACCTTC. It translates to CASMRQNYGYTF.

This clone was seen a handful of times. The chain uses TRBV29-1 and TRBJ1-2, with D hard to call. The CDR3 is made up of 13 amino acids. The ends were cut back, 7 bases at V and 4 bases at J, with 16 bases in the middle. Germline V gives CDR1 SQVTM, CDR2 ANQGSEA. The CDR3 DNA sequence: TGCAGCGACATGGAGGGCGGAGGCTATGGCTACACCTTC. Translation gives CSDMEGGGYGYTF.

The J gene is TRBJ2-1, the V gene TRBV7-8; 11 bases align to TRBD2. V was pared by 3 bases and J by 7 bases, with 5 bases of the junction left unmatched. Germline V CDR1 and CDR2: SGHVS, FQNEAQ. The CDR3 is 15 amino acids. This CDR3 is CASSLTSGVDNEQFF. The DNA for the CDR3 is TGTGCCAGCAGCTTGACTAGCGGGGTCGATAATGAGCAGTTCTTC.

The CDR3 sequence: CATSRARGTEAFF. Written as DNA, the CDR3 is TGTGCCACCAGCAGGGCCAGGGGCACTGAAGCTTTCTTT. J is TRBJ1-1 and V is TRBV15; TRBD1 is a possible D gene (6 bases). The CDR3 sequence is 13 residues long. Germline V gene data show CDR1 as LNHNV and CDR2 as YYDKDF (reference sequence). Trimming shortened V by 3 bases and J by 4 bases, and 9 bases separated the two germline ends.

V gene TRBV18 combines with J gene TRBJ1-1; no clear D gene. Trimming took 0 bases from V and 4 from J, leaving 9 bases between them. The length of the CDR3 is 14 residues. Germline V gene sequence: CDR1 KGHSH, CDR2 LQKENI. Here the CDR3 reads CASSPPQVVTEAFF. As DNA, the CDR3 is TGTGCCAGCTCACCACCGCAGGTGGTCACTGAAGCTTTCTTT. Full variable domain (missing parts from reference TRBV18 and TRBJ1-1): NAGVMQNPRHLVRRRGQEARLRCSPMKGHSHVYWYRQLPEEGLKFMVYLQKENIIDESGMPKERFSAEFPKEGPSILRIQQVVRGDSAAYFCASSPPQVVTEAFFGQGTRLTVV.

The gene calls are TRBV5-6 and TRBJ1-6, with 10 bases that match TRBD1. The CDR3 spans 15 residues. J was trimmed by 9 bases and V by 2 bases; bases with no gene match: 5. The germline V gene has CDR1 SGHDT and CDR2 YYEEEE. The CDR3 sequence is CASSFGTGDSSPLHF. CDR3 DNA sequence: TGTGCCAGCAGCTTCGGGACAGGGGATAGTTCACCCCTCCACTTT.